This is a list of T cell receptor beta chains from one sample in a study of molecular identifiers for immune sequencing clone quantification. TCRdb reanalysed the PCR reads using MiXCR and keeps one entry per CDR3 protein. The profile shows over 600,000 distinct CDR3 sequences, around 20% of them singletons. Sequences were obtained from naive CD8+ T cells from blood, with Jurkat cell RNA spiked in. The source of these receptors is a human donor in good health. Some libraries in this study had Jurkat cell RNA spiked in. Each CDR3 is given with its conserved first and last residue. D genes are given only for firm matches. A row's size may be missing; if present it is once, few, many or a size class.

v_gene: TRBV27
d_gene: TRBD1
j_gene: TRBJ2-1
abundance: -
CDR3nt: TGTGCCAGCAGTTACCCCGGGGACAGCAAATACAATGAGCAGTTCTTC
CDR3aa: CASSYPGDSKYNEQFF

v_gene: TRBV9
d_gene: TRBD2
j_gene: TRBJ2-7
abundance: -
CDR3nt: TGTGCCAGCAGCGCGGGGGGACTAGCGGGCAGCTACGAGCAGTACTTC
CDR3aa: CASSAGGLAGSYEQYF

v_gene: TRBV27
d_gene: -
j_gene: TRBJ2-1
abundance: many
CDR3nt: TGTGCCAGCAGTATGCAGGGAGGTGAGCAGTTCTTC
CDR3aa: CASSMQGGEQFF

v_gene: TRBV12-3/TRBV12-4
d_gene: TRBD1
j_gene: TRBJ1-5
abundance: few
CDR3nt: TGTGCCAGCGCAGGGGGAGGCAATCAGCCCCAGCATTTT
CDR3aa: CASAGGGNQPQHF

v_gene: TRBV19
d_gene: -
j_gene: TRBJ2-7
abundance: few
CDR3nt: TGTGCCAGTTTTTCGTTGGGGGAGCAGTACTTC
CDR3aa: CASFSLGEQYF

v_gene: TRBV10-3
d_gene: -
j_gene: TRBJ2-1
abundance: few
CDR3nt: TGTGCCATCAGTGAGAGGCTAGCAGAAAACAATGAGCAGTTCTTC
CDR3aa: CAISERLAENNEQFF

v_gene: TRBV27
d_gene: TRBD1
j_gene: TRBJ2-4
abundance: few
CDR3nt: TGTGCCAGCAGCTTCGACAGGGGAAACATTCAGTACTTC
CDR3aa: CASSFDRGNIQYF

v_gene: TRBV12-3/TRBV12-4
d_gene: -
j_gene: TRBJ2-5
abundance: many
CDR3nt: TGTGCCAGCAACCCTGGGGGAACCCAAGAGACCCAGTACTTC
CDR3aa: CASNPGGTQETQYF

v_gene: TRBV14
d_gene: TRBD2
j_gene: TRBJ2-7
abundance: few
CDR3nt: TGTGCCAGCAGCCCTTCTTTAGCGGGGGCCCACTACGAGCAGTACTTC
CDR3aa: CASSPSLAGAHYEQYF

v_gene: TRBV4-3
d_gene: TRBD1
j_gene: TRBJ2-7
abundance: -
CDR3nt: TGCGCCAGCAGCCAAGATTACAGGGGGACCTTATTCGGTGTCCACGAGCAGTACTTC
CDR3aa: CASSQDYRGTLFGVHEQYF

v_gene: TRBV9
d_gene: -
j_gene: TRBJ1-6
abundance: -
CDR3nt: TGTGCCAGCAGCGCGCACGAAAGCGATAATAATTCACCCCTCCACTTT
CDR3aa: CASSAHESDNNSPLHF

v_gene: TRBV7-9
d_gene: -
j_gene: TRBJ2-7
abundance: many
CDR3nt: TGTGCCAGCAGCCCAGTTCGGCAGGGCCGGTACGAGCAGTACTTC
CDR3aa: CASSPVRQGRYEQYF

v_gene: TRBV11-2
d_gene: TRBD1
j_gene: TRBJ2-7
abundance: -
CDR3nt: TGTGCCAACAGATCCGGGACAGTAACCGAGCAGTACTTC
CDR3aa: CANRSGTVTEQYF

v_gene: TRBV7-2
d_gene: TRBD1
j_gene: TRBJ1-4
abundance: many
CDR3nt: TGTGCCAGCAGCCCACTACCGCGGAGGGGGCAGGAGGAAAAACTGTTTTTT
CDR3aa: CASSPLPRRGQEEKLFF

v_gene: TRBV15
d_gene: -
j_gene: TRBJ1-5
abundance: -
CDR3nt: TGTGCCACCAGCAGAGCTCTAGGAGAACAGCCCCAGCATTTT
CDR3aa: CATSRALGEQPQHF

v_gene: TRBV7-2
d_gene: -
j_gene: TRBJ1-2
abundance: -
CDR3nt: TGTGCCAGCAGCTCTATTGTACAGGGCTACTATGGCTACACCTTC
CDR3aa: CASSSIVQGYYGYTF

v_gene: TRBV11-2
d_gene: TRBD2
j_gene: TRBJ2-3
abundance: many
CDR3nt: TGTGCCAGCAGCGAGGGGGCGGGGGGGCCGTTTTTTGATACGCAGTATTTT
CDR3aa: CASSEGAGGPFFDTQYF

v_gene: TRBV28
d_gene: TRBD1
j_gene: TRBJ1-1
abundance: many
CDR3nt: TGTGCCAGCAGGCTGACAGGGGGATTGACGAACACTGAAGCTTTCTTT
CDR3aa: CASRLTGGLTNTEAFF

v_gene: TRBV6-2/TRBV6-3
d_gene: -
j_gene: TRBJ2-1
abundance: few
CDR3nt: TGTGCCAGCAGTTACCACCGGGTTGAGGGGGACCTCGAGCAGTTCTTC
CDR3aa: CASSYHRVEGDLEQFF

v_gene: TRBV5-6
d_gene: -
j_gene: TRBJ2-1
abundance: -
CDR3nt: TGTGCCAGCAGCTTGGGAGTAATCAATGAGCAGTTCTTC
CDR3aa: CASSLGVINEQFF

v_gene: TRBV24-1
d_gene: -
j_gene: TRBJ2-7
abundance: many
CDR3nt: TGTGCCACCAGTGATCCTATGACCCACGAGCAGTACTTC
CDR3aa: CATSDPMTHEQYF

v_gene: TRBV19
d_gene: TRBD2
j_gene: TRBJ2-1
abundance: -
CDR3nt: TGTGCCAGTAGCAAGGGGAGGGGAGACAATGAGCAGTCCTTC
CDR3aa: CASSKGRGDNEQSF

v_gene: TRBV11-2
d_gene: -
j_gene: TRBJ2-7
abundance: many
CDR3nt: TGTGCCAGCAGCGGGGCAGGCCTGGACTACTACGAGCAGTACTTC
CDR3aa: CASSGAGLDYYEQYF

v_gene: TRBV28
d_gene: -
j_gene: TRBJ1-1
abundance: -
CDR3nt: TGTGCCAGCAGCCAAAGGGTTTGGGGGGGAGTGCGGGAGAACACTGAAGCTTTCTTT
CDR3aa: CASSQRVWGGVRENTEAFF

v_gene: TRBV6-2/TRBV6-3
d_gene: -
j_gene: TRBJ2-1
abundance: -
CDR3nt: TGTGCCAGCAGCAACAATCACTTGGAGCAGTTCTTC
CDR3aa: CASSNNHLEQFF

v_gene: TRBV29-1
d_gene: -
j_gene: TRBJ2-7
abundance: many
CDR3nt: TGCAGCGTCACCAGACTGGGCGACGAGCAGTACTTC
CDR3aa: CSVTRLGDEQYF

v_gene: TRBV27
d_gene: -
j_gene: TRBJ1-5
abundance: many
CDR3nt: TGTGCCAGCAAATGGGGGGGAGATCAGCCCCAGCATTTT
CDR3aa: CASKWGGDQPQHF